This TCR beta chain was sequenced in a study of T cell responses to AZD1222 COVID-19 vaccine. Study-level results: CD4 TCRs covered the whole spike, strongest at regions 160-218 and 743-854. Donors were largely white British and mainly female; clonal diversity was possibly underestimated. Repertoires were obtained solely post-peak T cell response.

Data came from immunoSEQ multiplex PCR; TCRdb stores just in-frame clones and leaves some out. This sample has 70,000 or so clones, with about 91% found just once. The CDR3 runs 16 residues. The germline V gene has CDR1 LNHDA and CDR2 SQIVND (reference sequence). Trimming stripped 4 bases from V and 5 bases from J, with 18 bases between. Only one count was recorded for this clone. Its antigen is undetermined. Here the sequenced sample was peripheral blood, taken on day 0 of AZD1222 vaccination. The clonotype comes from an adult in good health. The chain carries TRBV19 and TRBJ2-1, with D possibly matching TRBD1 (5 bases). The CDR3 sequence is CASSRQTATYNNEQFF. CDR3 DNA sequence: TGTGCCAGTAGTAGGCAGACAGCTACTTATAACAATGAGCAGTTCTTC. The full variable domain, rest sourced from reference TRBV19 and TRBJ2-1, is DGGITQSPKYLFRKEGQNVTLSCEQNLNHDAMYWYRQDPGQGLRLIYYSQIVNDFQKGDIAEGYSVSREKKESFPLTVTSAQKNPTAFYLCASSRQTATYNNEQFFGPGTRLTVL.